The 8 T cell receptor beta chains given below trace back to one sample, sequenced in a study of radiotherapy plus CTLA-4 blockade in lung cancer. The method was immunoSEQ multiplex PCR; TCRdb's version includes in-frame clones alone and lacks a portion of them. The repertoire includes about 100,000 clones, roughly 85% of them detected once, and around 0.79% sits in the top ten. This specimen consisted of peripheral blood, obtained from a patient treated with radiotherapy plus ipilimumab. The receptors derive from a human donor with non-small cell lung cancer who had stable disease on radiotherapy plus ipilimumab.

The chain uses TRBV9 and TRBJ1-1; D not certain. The CDR3 runs to 12 residues. Germline CDR1 is SGDLS and CDR2 is YYNGEE. The V and J ends lost 3 bases and 4 bases respectively, with 7 bases between them. This CDR3 is CASSGLITEAFF. In DNA form, the CDR3 reads TGTGCCAGCAGCGGCCTCATCACTGAAGCTTTCTTT.

This chain joins TRBV7-6 and TRBJ2-7; 10 positions match TRBD2. This CDR3 is built from 19 residues. Germline V gene sequence: CDR1 SGHVS, CDR2 FNYEAQ. J was trimmed by 2 bases and V by 5 bases; bases with no gene match: 18. In DNA form, the CDR3 reads TGTGCCAGCAGCGCAGCCCCGGGACTAGCGACGAGAGATGCCTACGAGCAGTACTTC. Translated: CASSAAPGLATRDAYEQYF.

The V call is TRBV28, the J call TRBJ2-2; 8 nucleotides line up with TRBD2. The germline V gene has CDR1 MDHEN and CDR2 SYDVKM. This CDR3 has 15 amino acids. With V trimmed by 6 bases and J by 7 bases, 10 bases remained unmatched. CDR3 loop: CASRIGSGRSGELFF. In DNA form, the CDR3 reads TGTGCCAGCAGAATAGGGAGCGGGAGAAGCGGGGAGCTGTTTTTT.

This clone was seen just once. V and J are TRBV5-4 and TRBJ2-2, with 13 positions matching TRBD2. In germline, CDR1 is SGHNT, CDR2 YYREEE (reference sequence). V gave up 3 bases and J gave up 7 bases; unmatched junction bases: 9. CDR3 size: 17 residues. For the CDR3, the DNA is TGTGCCAGCAGCTCCGGGACTAGCGGGACCCACGGCGGGGAGCTGTTTTTT. The encoded protein is CASSSGTSGTHGGELFF.

The chain carries TRBV18 and TRBJ2-3; D gene uncertain. This CDR3 has 13 residues. Trimming left V 3 bases short and J 0 bases short, with 4 bases between. The germline V gene encodes CDR1 KGHSH and CDR2 LQKENI. CDR3 nucleotides: TGTGCCAGCTCACCCCTGAGCACAGATACGCAGTATTTT. Protein: CASSPLSTDTQYF.

Written as DNA, the CDR3 is TGTGCCAGCAGCCCGAGGGAGGGCGGTAATTCACCCCTCCACTTT. Protein: CASSPREGGNSPLHF. The chain recombines TRBV4-2 with TRBJ1-6; D is unclear. The germline V gene encodes CDR1 LGHNA and CDR2 YNFKEQ. CDR3 length equals 15 residues. The V end lost 4 bases, the J end lost 6 bases, and 13 bases lay between the germline ends.

V is TRBV9 and J is TRBJ2-2; possible D gene TRBD2, 6 bases. Germline V CDR1 and CDR2: SGDLS, YYNGEE. The V and J ends lost 0 bases and 0 bases respectively, with 9 bases between them. The CDR3 consists of 16 residues. DNA for the CDR3: TGTGCCAGCAGCGTAGCGGGGGACGCGAACACCGGGGAGCTGTTTTTT. Translating gives CASSVAGDANTGELFF.

V usage is TRBV5-5 and J usage is TRBJ2-7; 9 bases are a match to TRBD1. CDR3 length: 12 residues. Losses at the gene ends were 4 bases for V and 13 bases for J; bases not matched to a gene: 9. Germline values: CDR1 SGHKS, CDR2 YYEKEE (reference sequence). The CDR3 coding sequence is TGTGCCAGCAGCGTAAAGGGACAGGGTTTTTACTTC. This encodes CASSVKGQGFYF.